Listed below are T cell receptor beta chains from one sample, sequenced in a study of T cells expressing NK-cell markers. TCRdb reprocessed the 5' RACE reads and reports one entry per CDR3 protein, with no DNA. Here the sample table reports hundreds of thousands of distinct CDR3 sequences. The sequencing input was blood T cells: a sorted CD56 or NKG2C T cell subset, CD4+ or CD8+ T cells, or bulk PBMC T cells (not recorded which). All receptors come from a man aged 18-75 years in good health. The CDR3 runs from the conserved cysteine through the conserved F or W.

TRBV29-1	TRBJ1-2	CSVEKFNYGYTF
TRBV10-2	TRBJ2-5	CASSRRFLDYRTGETQYF
TRBV5-1	TRBJ1-4	CASSQQGYHEKLFF
TRBV3-1	TRBJ2-7	CASSRGLAREQYF
TRBV27	TRBJ2-3	CASRSSGGIGDTQYF
TRBV29-1	TRBJ2-2	CSVRRITANTGELFF
TRBV2	TRBJ2-2	CATSPQGGFTGELFF
TRBV2	TRBJ2-7	CASRPGLSSYEQYF
TRBV30	TRBJ1-5	CAWSSKELGNQPQHF
TRBV6-1	TRBJ2-5	CASSQTWDSHRETQYF
TRBV5-1	TRBJ2-7	CASISGGSSYEQYF
TRBV7-6	TRBJ2-1	CASSRQGLAGGNNEQFF
TRBV24-1	TRBJ2-3	CATGLSGGTDTQYF
TRBV5-1	TRBJ2-2	CASSLDLRGAGELFFF
TRBV19	TRBJ2-7	CASKDQSSYEQYF